This T cell receptor beta chain was found in a study of T-cell reconstitution after alpha-beta-depleted transplantation in children. Study-wide points: Approximately two months post-transplant, alpha-beta T cells reportedly originated from several hundred expanded graft clones. Counts and diversity of T cells one year after transplant came mostly from newly produced T cells.

Unique molecular identifiers were incorporated when the TCRbeta library was constructed. TCRdb re-analysed the PCR reads in MiXCR, keeping a single row per CDR3 protein. The repertoire holds approximately 800,000 distinct CDR3 sequences, with roughly 15% as singletons. In the case of this clonotype: Its target is unknown.

CDR1 and CDR2 from the germline V gene are MGHRA and YSYEKL. Trimming at V came to 0 bases and at J to 3 bases, leaving 4 bases not matched to a gene. The CDR3 consists of 15 residues. This chain uses TRBV4-1 with TRBJ2-7; 8 nucleotides align to TRBD2. The source is a male patient younger than 18 who had a stem cell transplant for acute lymphoblastic leukemia, so the T cells may come from the graft donor. The sequencing here drew on PBMCs, mostly from graft donor cells, taken 360 days after TCRalphabeta/CD19-depleted stem cell transplant. In DNA form, the CDR3 reads TGCGCCAGCAGCCAAGAGGAGCGGGAGATCTACGAGCAGTACTTC. Translated: CASSQEEREIYEQYF.